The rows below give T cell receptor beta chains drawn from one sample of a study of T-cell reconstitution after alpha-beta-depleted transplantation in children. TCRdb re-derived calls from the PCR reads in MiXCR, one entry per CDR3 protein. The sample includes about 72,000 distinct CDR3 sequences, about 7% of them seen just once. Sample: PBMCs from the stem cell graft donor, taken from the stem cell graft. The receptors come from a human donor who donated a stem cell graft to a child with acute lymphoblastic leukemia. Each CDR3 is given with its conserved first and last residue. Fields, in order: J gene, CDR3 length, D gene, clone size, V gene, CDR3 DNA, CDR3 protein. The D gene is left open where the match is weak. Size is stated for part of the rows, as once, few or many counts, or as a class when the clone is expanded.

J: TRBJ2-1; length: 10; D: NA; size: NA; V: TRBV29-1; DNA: TGCACCGCCTGGTACAATGAGCAGTTCTTC; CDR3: CTAWYNEQFF
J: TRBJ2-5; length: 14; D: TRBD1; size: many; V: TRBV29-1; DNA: TGCAGCGTTTCGGGACAGGGCAGGCAAGAGACCCAGTACTTC; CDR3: CSVSGQGRQETQYF
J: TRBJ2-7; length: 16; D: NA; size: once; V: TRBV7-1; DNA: TGTGCCAGCAGCTCCGGGGTCCTCTGCGACACCTACGAGCAGTACTTC; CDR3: CASSSGVLCDTYEQYF
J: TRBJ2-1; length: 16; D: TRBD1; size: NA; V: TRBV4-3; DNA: TGCGCCAGCAGCCAAGAAGGGACAGGGTCGTCCCATGAGCAGTTCTTC; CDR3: CASSQEGTGSSHEQFF
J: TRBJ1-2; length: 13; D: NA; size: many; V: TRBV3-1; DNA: TGTGCCAGCAGCCAAGAGGGCAGCTATGGCTACACCTTC; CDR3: CASSQEGSYGYTF
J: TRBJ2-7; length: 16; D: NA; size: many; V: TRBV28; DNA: TGTGCCAGTAGTTTATTATCCGGGGGGCTATCCTACGAGCAGTACTTC; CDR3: CASSLLSGGLSYEQYF
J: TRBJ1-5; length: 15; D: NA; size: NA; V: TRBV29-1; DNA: TGCAGCGTTGTTGAAGGATGCACCGGGCATCAGCCCCAGCATTTT; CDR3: CSVVEGCTGHQPQHF
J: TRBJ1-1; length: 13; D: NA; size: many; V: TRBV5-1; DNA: TGCGCCAGCACCACAGGAATGAACACTGAAGCTTTCTTT; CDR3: CASTTGMNTEAFF
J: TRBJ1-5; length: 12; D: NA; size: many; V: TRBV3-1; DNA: TGTGCCAGCAGCCTCGACGGGGAGCCCCAGCATTTT; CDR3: CASSLDGEPQHF
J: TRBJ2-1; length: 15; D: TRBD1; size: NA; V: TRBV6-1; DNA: TGTGCCAGCACATACAGGACAGGGTTCCGCGATGAGCAGTTCTTC; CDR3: CASTYRTGFRDEQFF
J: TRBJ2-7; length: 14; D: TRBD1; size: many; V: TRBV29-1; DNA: TGCAGCGTTGAAATCCGGGACAGGAGTTACGAGCAGTACTTC; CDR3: CSVEIRDRSYEQYF
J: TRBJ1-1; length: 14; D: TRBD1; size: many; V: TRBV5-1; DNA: TGCGCCAGCAGCGCCGGACAGGGAGACACTGAAGCTTTCTTT; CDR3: CASSAGQGDTEAFF
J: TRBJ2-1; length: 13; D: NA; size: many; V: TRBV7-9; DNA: TGTGCCAGCAGCCCTACGACTTGGAATCAGCAGTTCTTC; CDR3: CASSPTTWNQQFF
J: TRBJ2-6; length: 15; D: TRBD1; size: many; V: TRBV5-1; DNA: TGCGCCAGCAGTCCAGGGGGCTCTGGGGCCAACGTCCTGACTTTC; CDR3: CASSPGGSGANVLTF
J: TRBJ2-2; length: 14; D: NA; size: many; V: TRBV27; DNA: TGTGCCAGCAGTTTATCGTCGGTTGTCGGGGAGCTGTTTTTT; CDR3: CASSLSSVVGELFF
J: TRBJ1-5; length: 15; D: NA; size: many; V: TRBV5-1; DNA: TGCGCCAGCAGCTTGGGGGGGTGGGGCAATCAGCCCCAGCATTTT; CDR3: CASSLGGWGNQPQHF
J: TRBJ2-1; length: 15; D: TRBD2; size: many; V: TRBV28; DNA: TGTGCCAGCAGTTTTCGGGGGGGGCCTCGCAATGAGCAGTTCTTC; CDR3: CASSFRGGPRNEQFF
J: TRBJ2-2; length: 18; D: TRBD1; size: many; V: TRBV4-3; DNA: TGCGCCAGCAGCCAAGAAAGGGGACAGGGACGAGGCACCGGGGAGCTGTTTTTT; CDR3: CASSQERGQGRGTGELFF
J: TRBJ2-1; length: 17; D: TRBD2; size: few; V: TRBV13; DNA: TGTGCCAGCATCCTCCCTCTAGGAGCGGGGGGGCGCGATGAGCAGTTCTTC; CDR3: CASILPLGAGGRDEQFF
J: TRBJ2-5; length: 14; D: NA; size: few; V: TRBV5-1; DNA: TGCGCCAGCAGCTCCGGGGTCTTCCAAGAGACCCAGTACTTC; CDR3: CASSSGVFQETQYF
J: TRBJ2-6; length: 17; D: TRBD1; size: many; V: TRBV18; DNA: TGTGCCAGCTCACCCGGGACAGTTAGATCTGGGGCCAACGTCCTGACTTTC; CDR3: CASSPGTVRSGANVLTF
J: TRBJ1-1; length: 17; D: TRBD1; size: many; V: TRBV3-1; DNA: TGTGCCAGCAGCCAAGATTATAGGTTGCGGGGGACAGAAGTAGCTTTCTTT; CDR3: CASSQDYRLRGTEVAFF
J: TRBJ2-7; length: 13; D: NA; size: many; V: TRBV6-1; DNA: TGTGCCAGCAGCGAGGGGCCGACCTACGAGCAGTACTTC; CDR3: CASSEGPTYEQYF
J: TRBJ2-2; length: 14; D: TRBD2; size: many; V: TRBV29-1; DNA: TGCAGCCCTGGACTAGCGGGAGTGGACGGGGAGCTGTTTTTT; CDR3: CSPGLAGVDGELFF
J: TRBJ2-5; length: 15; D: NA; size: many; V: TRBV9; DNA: TGTGCCAGCAGCTTCACGCTACGGCCCCAAGAGACCCAGTACTTC; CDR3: CASSFTLRPQETQYF
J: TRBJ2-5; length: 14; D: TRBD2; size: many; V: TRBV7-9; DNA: TGTGCCAGCAGCTCAGCGGGGATCCAAGAGACCCAGTACTTC; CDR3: CASSSAGIQETQYF
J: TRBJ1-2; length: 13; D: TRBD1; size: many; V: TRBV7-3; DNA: TGTGCCAGCAGCTCGGGACAGGGCTATGGCTACACCTTC; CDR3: CASSSGQGYGYTF
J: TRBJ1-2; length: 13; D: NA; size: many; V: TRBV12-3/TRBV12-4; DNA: TGTGCCAGCAGTTTAATGGGGCGTAGCGGCTACACCTTC; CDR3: CASSLMGRSGYTF
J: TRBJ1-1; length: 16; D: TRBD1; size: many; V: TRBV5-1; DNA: TGCGCCAGCAGCTTTAATCGGACAGGTGGAGGAACTGAAGCTTTCTTT; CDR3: CASSFNRTGGGTEAFF
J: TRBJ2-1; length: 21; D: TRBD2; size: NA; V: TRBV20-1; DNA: TGCAGTGCTCGTGGACAGCCCGGGACTAGCGGGAGCGGTCGCTCCTACAATGAGCAGTTCTTC; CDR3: CSARGQPGTSGSGRSYNEQFF
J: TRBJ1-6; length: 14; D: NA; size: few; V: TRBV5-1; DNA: TGCGCCAGCAGCCGAGGACAGTATAATTCACCCCTCCACTTT; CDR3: CASSRGQYNSPLHF
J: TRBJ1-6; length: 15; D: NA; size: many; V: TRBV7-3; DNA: TGTGCCAGCAGCTTACTCACAGCCCCTAATTCACCCCTCCACTTT; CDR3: CASSLLTAPNSPLHF
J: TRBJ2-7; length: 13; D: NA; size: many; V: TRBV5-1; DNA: TGCGCCAGCAGCTTGGAAGGAGGTGACGAGCAGTACTTC; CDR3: CASSLEGGDEQYF
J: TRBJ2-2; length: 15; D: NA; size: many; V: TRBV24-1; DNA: TGTGCCACCAGTGCCGAGGGGAGAGAGGCCGGGGAGCTGTTTTTT; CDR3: CATSAEGREAGELFF
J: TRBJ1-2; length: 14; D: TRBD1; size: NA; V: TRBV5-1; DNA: TGCGCCAGCAGCTTGGACAGGGGGCAAGGCGGCTACACCTTC; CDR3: CASSLDRGQGGYTF
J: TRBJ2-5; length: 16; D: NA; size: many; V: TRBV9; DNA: TGTGCCAGCAGCGTAGAGGGGGGCGGGGGCCAAGAGACCCAGTACTTC; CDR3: CASSVEGGGGQETQYF
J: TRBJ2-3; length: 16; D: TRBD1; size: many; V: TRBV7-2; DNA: TGTGCCAGCAGCTTAGATGGTAGGGGGCGAACAGATACGCAGTATTTT; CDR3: CASSLDGRGRTDTQYF
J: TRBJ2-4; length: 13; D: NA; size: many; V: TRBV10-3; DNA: TGTGCCATCAGTGAATCGGACTACGGGATTCAGTACTTC; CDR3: CAISESDYGIQYF
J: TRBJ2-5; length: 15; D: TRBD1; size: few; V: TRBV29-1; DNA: TGCAGCGTACGTCCGGGACAGGGGGCAGGAGAGACCCAGTACTTC; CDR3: CSVRPGQGAGETQYF
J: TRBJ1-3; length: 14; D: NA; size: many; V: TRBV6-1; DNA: TGTGCCAGCAGTGAAGCTTCGAGTGGAAACACCATATATTTT; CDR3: CASSEASSGNTIYF
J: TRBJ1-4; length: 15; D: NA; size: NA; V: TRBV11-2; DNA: TGTGCCAGCAGCCTAGGGTACAGCGGTAATGAAAAACTGTTTTTT; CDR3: CASSLGYSGNEKLFF
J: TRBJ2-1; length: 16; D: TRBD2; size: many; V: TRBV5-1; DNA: TGCGCCAGCAGCTTGGCGGCGGGGGGGTCCTACAATGAGCAGTTCTTC; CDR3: CASSLAAGGSYNEQFF
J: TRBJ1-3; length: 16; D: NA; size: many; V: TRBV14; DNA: TGTGCCAGCAGCCCTACTGCGGGACGCGCTGGAAACACCATATATTTT; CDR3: CASSPTAGRAGNTIYF
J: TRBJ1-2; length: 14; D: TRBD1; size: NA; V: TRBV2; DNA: TGTGCCAGCAGTGAATCCCGGACAGGTTATGGCTACACCTTC; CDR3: CASSESRTGYGYTF
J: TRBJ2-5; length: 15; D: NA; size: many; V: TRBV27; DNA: TGTGCCATCAGTGCCGCGGCAGGCTTCGCAGAGACCCAGTACTTC; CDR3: CAISAAAGFAETQYF
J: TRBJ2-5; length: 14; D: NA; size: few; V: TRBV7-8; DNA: TGTGCCAGCAGCTTAGGGCGGGACGTCGAGACCCAGTACTTC; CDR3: CASSLGRDVETQYF
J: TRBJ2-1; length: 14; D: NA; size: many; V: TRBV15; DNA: TGTGCCACCAGCAGAGACGCAGGGAACGATGAGCAGTTCTTC; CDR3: CATSRDAGNDEQFF
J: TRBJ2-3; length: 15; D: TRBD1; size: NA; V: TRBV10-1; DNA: TGCGCCAGCAGTGAGACGACAGGGGGCACAGATACGCAGTATTTT; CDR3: CASSETTGGTDTQYF
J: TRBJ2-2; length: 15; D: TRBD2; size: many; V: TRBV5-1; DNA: TGCGCCAGCAGCCGCGCGGCGGGGGGTCAATCGGAGCTGTTTTTT; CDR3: CASSRAAGGQSELFF
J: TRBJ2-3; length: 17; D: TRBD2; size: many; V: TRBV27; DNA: TGTGCCAGCAGTTTACGTGGGACTAGCGGGAGCACAGATACGCAGTATTTT; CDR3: CASSLRGTSGSTDTQYF